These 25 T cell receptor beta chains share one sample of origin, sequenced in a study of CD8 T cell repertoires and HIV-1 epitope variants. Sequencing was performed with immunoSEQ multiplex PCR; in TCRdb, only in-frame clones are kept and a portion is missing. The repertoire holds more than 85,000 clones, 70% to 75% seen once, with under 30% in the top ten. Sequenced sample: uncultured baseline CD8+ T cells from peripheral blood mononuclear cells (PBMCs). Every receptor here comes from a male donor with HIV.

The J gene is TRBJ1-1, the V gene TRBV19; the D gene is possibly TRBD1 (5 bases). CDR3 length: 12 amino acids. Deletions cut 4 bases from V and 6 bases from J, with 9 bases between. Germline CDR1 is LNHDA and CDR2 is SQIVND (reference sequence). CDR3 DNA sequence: TGTGCCAGTAGTAGGGGGTTGTCTGAAGCTTTCTTT. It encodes CASSRGLSEAFF.

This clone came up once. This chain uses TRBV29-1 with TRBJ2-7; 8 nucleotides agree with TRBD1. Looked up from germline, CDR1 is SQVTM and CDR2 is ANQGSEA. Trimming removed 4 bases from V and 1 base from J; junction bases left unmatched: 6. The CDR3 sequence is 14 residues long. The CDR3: CSVVPGQASYEQYF. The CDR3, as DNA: TGCAGCGTTGTCCCGGGACAGGCGTCCTACGAGCAGTACTTC.

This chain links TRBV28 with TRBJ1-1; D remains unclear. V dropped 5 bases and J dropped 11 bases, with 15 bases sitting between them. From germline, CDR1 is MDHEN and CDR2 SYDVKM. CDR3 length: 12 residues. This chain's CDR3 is CASSQILTRAFF. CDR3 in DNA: TGTGCCAGCAGTCAGATCCTGACGAGGGCTTTCTTT.

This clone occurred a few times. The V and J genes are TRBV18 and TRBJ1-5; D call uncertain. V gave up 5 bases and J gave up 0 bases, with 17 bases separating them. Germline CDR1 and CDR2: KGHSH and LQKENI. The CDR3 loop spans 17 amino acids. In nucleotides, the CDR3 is TGTGCCAGCTCATTAGGCAGGAGTGCCCATAGCAATCAGCCCCAGCATTTT. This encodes CASSLGRSAHSNQPQHF.

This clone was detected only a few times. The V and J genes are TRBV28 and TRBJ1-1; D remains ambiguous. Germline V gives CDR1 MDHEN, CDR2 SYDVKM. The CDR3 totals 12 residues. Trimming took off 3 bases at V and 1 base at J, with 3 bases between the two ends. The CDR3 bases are TGTGCCAGCAGTTTGGGGAACACTGAAGCTTTCTTT. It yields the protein CASSLGNTEAFF.

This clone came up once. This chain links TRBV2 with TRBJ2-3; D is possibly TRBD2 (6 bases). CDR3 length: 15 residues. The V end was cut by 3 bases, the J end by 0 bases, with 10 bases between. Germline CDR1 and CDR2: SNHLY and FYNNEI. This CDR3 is CASSDRGVSTDTQYF. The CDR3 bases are TGTGCCAGCAGTGATCGCGGGGTTAGCACAGATACGCAGTATTTT.

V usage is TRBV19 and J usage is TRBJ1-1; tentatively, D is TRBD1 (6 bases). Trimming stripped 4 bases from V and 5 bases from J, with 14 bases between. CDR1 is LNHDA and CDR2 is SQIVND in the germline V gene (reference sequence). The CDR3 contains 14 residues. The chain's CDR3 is CASSTLGGGTEAFF. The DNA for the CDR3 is TGTGCCAGTAGTACCCTTGGGGGCGGGACTGAAGCTTTCTTT.

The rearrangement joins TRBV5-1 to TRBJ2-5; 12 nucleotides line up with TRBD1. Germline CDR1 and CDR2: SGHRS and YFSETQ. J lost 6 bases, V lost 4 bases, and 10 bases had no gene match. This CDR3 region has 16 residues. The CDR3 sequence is CASSPEGQGAGKTQYF. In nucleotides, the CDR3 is TGCGCCAGCAGCCCGGAGGGACAGGGGGCCGGGAAGACCCAGTACTTC.

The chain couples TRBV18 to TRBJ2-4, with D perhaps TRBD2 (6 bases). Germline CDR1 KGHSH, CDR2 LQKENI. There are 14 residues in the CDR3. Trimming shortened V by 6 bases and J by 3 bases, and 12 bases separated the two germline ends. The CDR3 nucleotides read TGTGCCAGCTCTCCTCAGGGAGGCAAAAACATTCAGTACTTC. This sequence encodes CASSPQGGKNIQYF.

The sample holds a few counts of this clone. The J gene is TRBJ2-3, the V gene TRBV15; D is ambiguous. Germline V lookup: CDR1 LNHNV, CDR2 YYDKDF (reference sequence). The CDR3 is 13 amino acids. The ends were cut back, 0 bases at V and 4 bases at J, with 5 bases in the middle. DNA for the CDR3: TGTGCCACCAGCAGAGATCCCCCAGATACGCAGTATTTT. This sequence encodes CATSRDPPDTQYF.

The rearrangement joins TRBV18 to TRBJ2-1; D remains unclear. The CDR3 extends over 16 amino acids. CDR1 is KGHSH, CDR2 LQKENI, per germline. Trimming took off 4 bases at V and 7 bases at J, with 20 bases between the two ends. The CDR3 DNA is TGTGCCAGCTCACTCCGGGCCCCCGACTCCCTGAATGAGCAGTTCTTC. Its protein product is CASSLRAPDSLNEQFF.

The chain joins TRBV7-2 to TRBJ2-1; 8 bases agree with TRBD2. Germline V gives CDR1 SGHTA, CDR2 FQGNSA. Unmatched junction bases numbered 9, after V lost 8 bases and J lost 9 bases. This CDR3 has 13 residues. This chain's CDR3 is CASQERGYGEQFF. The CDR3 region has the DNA TGTGCCAGCCAGGAGCGGGGGTATGGTGAGCAGTTCTTC.

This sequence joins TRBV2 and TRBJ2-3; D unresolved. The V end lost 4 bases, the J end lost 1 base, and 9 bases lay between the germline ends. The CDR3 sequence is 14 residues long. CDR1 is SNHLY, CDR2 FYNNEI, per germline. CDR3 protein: CASSGGTRTDTQYF. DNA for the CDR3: TGTGCCAGCAGTGGGGGAACCCGCACAGATACGCAGTATTTT.

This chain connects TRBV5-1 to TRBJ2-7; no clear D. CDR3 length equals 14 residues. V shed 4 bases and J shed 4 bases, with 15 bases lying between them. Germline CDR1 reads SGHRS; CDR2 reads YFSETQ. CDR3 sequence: CASSPEEFPYEQYF. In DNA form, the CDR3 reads TGCGCCAGCAGCCCCGAAGAATTCCCATACGAGCAGTACTTC. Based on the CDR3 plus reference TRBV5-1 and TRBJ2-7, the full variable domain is KAGVTQTPRYLIKTRGQQVTLSCSPISGHRSVSWYQQTPGQGLQFLFEYFSETQRNKGNFPGRFSGRQFSNSRSEMNVSTLELGDSALYLCASSPEEFPYEQYFGPGTRLTVT.

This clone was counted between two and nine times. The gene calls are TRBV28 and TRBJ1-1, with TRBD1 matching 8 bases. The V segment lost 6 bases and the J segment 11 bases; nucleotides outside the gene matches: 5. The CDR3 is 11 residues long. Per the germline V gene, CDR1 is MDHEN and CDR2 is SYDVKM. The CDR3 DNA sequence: TGTGCCAGCAGATACAGGGGGGAGGCTTTCTTT. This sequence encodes CASRYRGEAFF.

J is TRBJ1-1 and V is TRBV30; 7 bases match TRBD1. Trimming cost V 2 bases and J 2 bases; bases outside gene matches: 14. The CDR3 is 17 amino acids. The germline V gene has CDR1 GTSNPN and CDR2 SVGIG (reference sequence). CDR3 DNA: TGTGCCTGGAGTTATAGCCTTCAGCAGGGGGTTAACACTGAAGCTTTCTTT. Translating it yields CAWSYSLQQGVNTEAFF.

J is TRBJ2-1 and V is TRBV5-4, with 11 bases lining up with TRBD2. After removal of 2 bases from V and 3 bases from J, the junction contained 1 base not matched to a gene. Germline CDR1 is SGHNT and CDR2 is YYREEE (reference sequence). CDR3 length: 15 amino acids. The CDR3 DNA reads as TGTGCCAGCAGCTTTAGCGGGGGGGGCTACAATGAGCAGTTCTTC. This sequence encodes CASSFSGGGYNEQFF.

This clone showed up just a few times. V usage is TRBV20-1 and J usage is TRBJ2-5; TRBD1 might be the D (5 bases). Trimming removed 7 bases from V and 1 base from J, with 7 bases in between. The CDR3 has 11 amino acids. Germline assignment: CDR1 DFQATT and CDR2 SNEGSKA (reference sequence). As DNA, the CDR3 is TGCAGTGGACAGTTCCAAGAGACCCAGTACTTC. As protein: CSGQFQETQYF.

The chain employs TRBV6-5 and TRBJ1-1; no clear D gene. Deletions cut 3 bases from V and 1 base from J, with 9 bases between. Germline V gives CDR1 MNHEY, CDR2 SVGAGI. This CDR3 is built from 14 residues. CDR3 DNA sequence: TGTGCCAGCAGTTATTTTAGTGAGAACACTGAAGCTTTCTTT. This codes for CASSYFSENTEAFF.

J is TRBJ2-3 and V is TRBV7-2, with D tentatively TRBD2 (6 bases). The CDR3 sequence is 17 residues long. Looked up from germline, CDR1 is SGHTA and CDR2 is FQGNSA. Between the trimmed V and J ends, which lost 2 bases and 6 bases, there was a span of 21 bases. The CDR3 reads CASSLFAAGILGDTQYF. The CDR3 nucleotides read TGTGCCAGCAGCTTATTCGCGGCGGGAATCCTAGGGGATACGCAGTATTTT.

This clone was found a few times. The chain's CDR3 is CASSFTSGSTQYF. The CDR3 region has the DNA TGTGCCAGCAGTTTTACTAGCGGCTCAACCCAGTACTTC. The rearrangement links TRBV28 to TRBJ2-5, with 8 positions matching TRBD2. Germline assignment: CDR1 MDHEN and CDR2 SYDVKM. The CDR3 spans 13 residues. V trimming: 3 bases; J trimming: 8 bases; junction bases outside the gene matches: 5.

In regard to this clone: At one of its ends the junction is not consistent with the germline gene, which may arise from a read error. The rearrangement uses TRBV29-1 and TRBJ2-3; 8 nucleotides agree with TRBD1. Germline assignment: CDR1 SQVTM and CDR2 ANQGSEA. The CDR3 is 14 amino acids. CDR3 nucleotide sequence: TGCAGCGTAGAAGACAGGGGAAGCACAGATACGCAGTATTTT. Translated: CSVEDRGSTDTQYF.

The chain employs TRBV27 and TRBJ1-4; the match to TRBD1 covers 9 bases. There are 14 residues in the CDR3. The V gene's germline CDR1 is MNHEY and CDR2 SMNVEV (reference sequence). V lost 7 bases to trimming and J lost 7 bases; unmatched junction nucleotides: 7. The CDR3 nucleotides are TGTGCCAGCACCGATGGGACAGGGTCTGAAAAACTGTTTTTT. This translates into CASTDGTGSEKLFF.

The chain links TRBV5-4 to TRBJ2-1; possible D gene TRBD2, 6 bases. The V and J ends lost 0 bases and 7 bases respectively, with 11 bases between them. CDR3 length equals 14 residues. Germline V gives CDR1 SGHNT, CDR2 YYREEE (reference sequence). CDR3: CASSLGGDRNEQFF. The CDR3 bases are TGTGCCAGCAGCTTGGGGGGGGATCGGAATGAGCAGTTCTTC.

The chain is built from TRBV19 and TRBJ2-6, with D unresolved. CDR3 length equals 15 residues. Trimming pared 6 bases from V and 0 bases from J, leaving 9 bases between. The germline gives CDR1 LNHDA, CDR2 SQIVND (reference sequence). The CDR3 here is CASSPTVSGANVLTF. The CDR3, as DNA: TGTGCCAGTAGCCCAACAGTCTCTGGGGCCAACGTCCTGACTTTC.